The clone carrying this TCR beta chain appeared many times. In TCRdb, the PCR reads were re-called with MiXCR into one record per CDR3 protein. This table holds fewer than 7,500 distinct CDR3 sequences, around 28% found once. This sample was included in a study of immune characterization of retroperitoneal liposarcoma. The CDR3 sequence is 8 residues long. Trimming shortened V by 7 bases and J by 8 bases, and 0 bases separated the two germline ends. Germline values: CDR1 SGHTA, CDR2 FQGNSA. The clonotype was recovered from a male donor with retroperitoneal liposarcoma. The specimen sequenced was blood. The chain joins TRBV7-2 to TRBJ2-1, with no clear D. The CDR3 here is CASNEQFF. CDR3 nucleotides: TGTGCCAGCAATGAGCAGTTCTTC.